Included here is one T cell receptor (beta chain) sequence, with context. TCRdb's copy holds only in-frame clones and misses some; the assay was immunoSEQ multiplex PCR. This sample has under 50,000 clones, with over 75% found just once. The data originate from a study of PD-1 blockade in mismatch repair-deficient tumors. The CDR3 spans 14 residues. The germline V gene has CDR1 SGHNT and CDR2 YENEEA. Losses at the gene ends were 1 base for V and 5 bases for J; bases not matched to a gene: 4. The rearrangement uses TRBV11-3 and TRBJ2-7, with 8 bases matching TRBD2. Sequencing was performed on PBMCs, taken before pembrolizumab treatment. This receptor was identified in an adult with mismatch repair-deficient cancer. The CDR3 DNA is TGTGCCAGCAGCTTAGCAGCGGGAGTCCACGAGCAGTACTTC. This codes for CASSLAAGVHEQYF.